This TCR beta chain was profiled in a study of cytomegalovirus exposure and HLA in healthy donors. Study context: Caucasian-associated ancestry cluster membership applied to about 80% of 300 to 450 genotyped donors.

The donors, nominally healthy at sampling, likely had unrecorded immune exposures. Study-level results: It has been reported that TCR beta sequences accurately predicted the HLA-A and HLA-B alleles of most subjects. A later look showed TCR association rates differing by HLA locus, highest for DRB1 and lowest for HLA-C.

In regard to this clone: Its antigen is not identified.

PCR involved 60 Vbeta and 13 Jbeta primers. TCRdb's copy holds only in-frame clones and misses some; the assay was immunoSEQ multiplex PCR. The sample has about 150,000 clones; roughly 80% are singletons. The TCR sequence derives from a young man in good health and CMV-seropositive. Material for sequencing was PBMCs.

CDR3 sequence (DNA): TGTGCCAGCAGCTTAGGACAGTTGGTAGCTTTCTTT. This translates into CASSLGQLVAFF. V is TRBV7-8 and J is TRBJ1-1; the D gene is possibly TRBD1 (5 bases). CDR3 size: 12 residues. V was trimmed by 1 base and J by 10 bases, leaving 10 bases between them. CDR1 is SGHVS, CDR2 FQNEAQ, per germline.